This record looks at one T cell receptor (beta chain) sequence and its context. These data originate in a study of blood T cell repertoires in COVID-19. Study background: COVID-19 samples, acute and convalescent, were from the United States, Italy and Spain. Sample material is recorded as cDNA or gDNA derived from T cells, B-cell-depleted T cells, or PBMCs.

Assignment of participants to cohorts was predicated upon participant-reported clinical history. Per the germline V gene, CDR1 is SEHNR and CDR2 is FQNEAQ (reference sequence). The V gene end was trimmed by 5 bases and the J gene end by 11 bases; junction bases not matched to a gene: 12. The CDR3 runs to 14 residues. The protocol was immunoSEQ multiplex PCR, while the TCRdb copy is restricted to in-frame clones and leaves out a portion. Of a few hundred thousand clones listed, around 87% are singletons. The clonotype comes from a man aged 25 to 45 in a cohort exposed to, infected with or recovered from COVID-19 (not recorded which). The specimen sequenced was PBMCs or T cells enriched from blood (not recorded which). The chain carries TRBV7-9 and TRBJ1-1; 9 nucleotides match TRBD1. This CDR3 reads CASSPGTGFVSAFF. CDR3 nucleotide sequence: TGTGCCAGCAGCCCCGGGACAGGGTTTGTTTCGGCTTTCTTT.